This is a list of T cell receptor beta chains from one sample in a study of response to subunit inactivated influenza vaccine. MiXCR, run by TCRdb on the RT-PCR reads, gives a single entry per CDR3 protein. Here the sample spans fewer than 800,000 distinct CDR3 sequences, approximately 15% being singletons. Material: PBMCs from blood, obtained roughly 12 days after vaccination. These receptors came from a man aged 50 to 59 who received an inactivated influenza vaccine. Each CDR3 is given with its conserved first and last residue. A D gene is named only where the DNA matches it firmly. Size is omitted from some rows. Given values are once, few, many or a class for expanded clones.

d_call,j_call,clone_size,v_call,cdr3_nt,cdr3_aa
.,TRBJ2-3,.,TRBV5-1,TGCGCTGCAGAAGTAGAACGCACAGATACGCAGTATTTT,CAAEVERTDTQYF
.,TRBJ2-3,.,TRBV4-2,TGTGCCAGCAGCCAAGAAGGGTTCACAGATACGCAGTATTTT,CASSQEGFTDTQYF
TRBD2,TRBJ2-1,few,TRBV24-1,TGTGCCACCAGTGGGTGGGGGGGCAATGAGCAGTTCTTC,CATSGWGGNEQFF
TRBD1,TRBJ2-2,.,TRBV5-1,TGCGCCAGCAGCTTGACCAGGGGGCGCACCGGGGAGCTGTTTTTT,CASSLTRGRTGELFF
.,TRBJ1-4,.,TRBV7-9,TGTGCCAGCAGCTTCGGTGGTTTAGGGGTGGAAAAACTGTTTTTT,CASSFGGLGVEKLFF
.,TRBJ1-2,few,TRBV6-2/TRBV6-3,TGTGCCAGCAGTTACGGCGGGGGACCTAACTATGGCTACACCTTC,CASSYGGGPNYGYTF
TRBD1,TRBJ2-7,.,TRBV28,TGTGCCAGCAAACCTCACGGGACAGGGGGCGTATACGAGCAGTACTTC,CASKPHGTGGVYEQYF
.,TRBJ2-6,many,TRBV4-2,TGTGCCAGCAGCCAAGAGGTGTCCGGGGCCAACGTCCTGACTTTC,CASSQEVSGANVLTF
.,TRBJ2-2,.,TRBV2,TGTGCCAGCAGTACTCGGACTGAGGCGGTTCCCGGGGAGCTGTTTTTT,CASSTRTEAVPGELFF
TRBD1,TRBJ2-7,few,TRBV11-1,TGTGCCAGCAGCCCAGGGACAGACCAAATCTACGAGCAGTACTTC,CASSPGTDQIYEQYF
TRBD1,TRBJ2-5,few,TRBV2,TGTGCCAGCAGTGTGGACAGGGGGGAAGAGACCCAGTACTTC,CASSVDRGEETQYF
.,TRBJ2-7,many,TRBV6-6,TGTGCCAGCAGTGACCGAAGGGGCTCGGGGTACTTC,CASSDRRGSGYF
.,TRBJ2-1,few,TRBV4-3,TGCGCCAGCAGCCAAACGTTCGGGAGCTCCTACAATGAGCAGTTCTTC,CASSQTFGSSYNEQFF
.,TRBJ1-2,.,TRBV7-2,TGTGCCAGCAGCTTAGTTGGGGAAAACTATGGCTACACCTTC,CASSLVGENYGYTF
.,TRBJ2-3,.,TRBV12-3/TRBV12-4,TGTGCCAGCAGTACCCCACAGTCGACTAGCACAGATACGCAGTATTTT,CASSTPQSTSTDTQYF
.,TRBJ1-2,.,TRBV9,TGTGCCAGCGCCGGACAGAACTATGGCTACACCTTC,CASAGQNYGYTF
.,TRBJ2-1,.,TRBV6-1,TGTGCCAGCAGGAAATACAATGAGCAGTTCTTC,CASRKYNEQFF
TRBD1,TRBJ2-7,many,TRBV28,TGTGCCAGCAGGACTATGGGGACAGCAACCTACGAGCAGTACTTC,CASRTMGTATYEQYF
.,TRBJ1-6,.,TRBV12-3/TRBV12-4,TGTGCCAGCAGTTGGGCGGGGGGTCCCCTCCACTTT,CASSWAGGPLHF
TRBD2,TRBJ2-7,few,TRBV28,TGTGCCAGCAGTCGCGGTTTTAGCGGGAGTCGTCTCGAGCAGTACTTC,CASSRGFSGSRLEQYF
TRBD2,TRBJ2-3,few,TRBV4-1,TGCGCCAGCAGCCAAGGGTCTAGCGGGGGGGCGATAGATACGCAGTATTTT,CASSQGSSGGAIDTQYF
.,TRBJ2-1,few,TRBV5-1,TGCGCCAGCAGCTCAAGGTTCGCGGCGGCAGACAATGAGCAGTTCTTC,CASSSRFAAADNEQFF
.,TRBJ1-1,.,TRBV7-9,TGTGCCAGCAGCTCTCCCGTGGGGTCGTACACTGAAGCTTTCTTT,CASSSPVGSYTEAFF
.,TRBJ1-2,.,TRBV3-1,TGTGCCAGCAGCCAAGCTTCGGCTAACTATGGCTACACCTTC,CASSQASANYGYTF
.,TRBJ1-2,few,TRBV7-9,TGTGCCAGCAGCCCGACAGGAAACAGCTATGGCTACACCTTC,CASSPTGNSYGYTF
.,TRBJ2-5,.,TRBV4-2,TGTGCCAGCAGCAAAAAGGGGGAACAAGAGACCCAGTACTTC,CASSKKGEQETQYF
.,TRBJ1-2,.,TRBV6-2/TRBV6-3,TGTGCCAGCAGTCCCTGGTTGGGGGAAGGCTATGGCTACACCTTC,CASSPWLGEGYGYTF
.,TRBJ1-5,many,TRBV5-1,TGCGCCAGCAGCGAAGGGGTGGGCCAGCCCCAGCATTTT,CASSEGVGQPQHF
.,TRBJ2-4,many,TRBV5-4,TGTGCCAGCAGCCCAGGACGGACTGAGTACTTC,CASSPGRTEYF
.,TRBJ2-2,few,TRBV2,TGTGCCAGCACTGGGGCGCGCACCGGGGAGCTGTTTTTT,CASTGARTGELFF
.,TRBJ2-7,many,TRBV10-3,TGTGCCATCAGGGACAGAACGGTCTACGAGCAGTACTTC,CAIRDRTVYEQYF
.,TRBJ2-1,.,TRBV5-1,TGCGCCAGCAGCTTGAACAGTGGGTATGAGCAGTTCTTC,CASSLNSGYEQFF
.,TRBJ2-1,.,TRBV7-2,TGTGCCAGCAGCTTGAGCGATAACCATCTCAATGAGCAGTTCTTC,CASSLSDNHLNEQFF
TRBD1,TRBJ2-7,.,TRBV7-2,TGTGCCAGCAGCTTAGACGGGACAGGGCTCATCTACGAGCAGTACTTC,CASSLDGTGLIYEQYF
TRBD1,TRBJ1-2,.,TRBV27,TGTGCCAGCAGTTCCACGGGACAGTCAGCTAACTATGGCTACACCTTC,CASSSTGQSANYGYTF
TRBD2,TRBJ2-1,.,TRBV4-3,TGCGCCAGCAGCCAAGACCCGGCTAGCGGGGGCAATGAGCAGTTCTTC,CASSQDPASGGNEQFF
.,TRBJ2-3,.,TRBV10-1,TGCGCCAGCAGTGAGGATTCAGCGCTAGCGCGGAGGGCAGATACGCAGTATTTT,CASSEDSALARRADTQYF
.,TRBJ2-1,few,TRBV28,TGTGCCAGCAGTCTGAATGAACGGATCTTC,CASSLNERIF
TRBD2,TRBJ2-1,few,TRBV20-1,TGCAGTGCTAGACTTGCGGGGGGGGAGCAGTTCTTC,CSARLAGGEQFF
.,TRBJ1-1,few,TRBV7-9,TGTGCCAGCAGCTTAGGGGCCCTCGAAGCTTTCTTT,CASSLGALEAFF
TRBD1,TRBJ2-7,.,TRBV25-1,TGTGCCAGCAGTGAAGGGACAGGGGGTCTCTACGAGCAGTACTTC,CASSEGTGGLYEQYF
.,TRBJ2-1,.,TRBV27,TGTGCCAGCAGTTCTACCTCTCCGAGGCCCTACAGGCAGTTCTTC,CASSSTSPRPYRQFF
.,TRBJ2-6,.,TRBV9,TGTGCCAGCAGCGTACAGGGTAACTCTGGGGCCAACGTCCTGACTTTC,CASSVQGNSGANVLTF
TRBD2,TRBJ2-3,.,TRBV20-1,TGCAGTGCTTCAAAGACTAGCGGGAGGACAGATACGCAGTATTTT,CSASKTSGRTDTQYF
TRBD1,TRBJ2-3,few,TRBV7-9,TGTGCCAGCAGCCTGGGGACAGGGGTGTCCACAGATACGCAGTATTTT,CASSLGTGVSTDTQYF
.,TRBJ2-3,.,TRBV7-9,TGTGCCATCAGCCCTCGTGGGGGGGCCACAGATACGCAGTATTTT,CAISPRGGATDTQYF
TRBD1,TRBJ1-2,.,TRBV10-2,TGCGCCAGCTCAGACAGGGTCTTCGTCTATGGCTACACCTTC,CASSDRVFVYGYTF
.,TRBJ2-5,.,TRBV29-1,TGCAGCGTTGAAGGTGTCTTAGGGGGGGGAGAGACCCAGTACTTC,CSVEGVLGGGETQYF
TRBD2,TRBJ2-1,many,TRBV11-1,TGTGCCAGCAGCCCCGACGGCCTGGGCGGGAGCGCCTACAATGAGCAGTTCTTC,CASSPDGLGGSAYNEQFF
TRBD2,TRBJ2-1,many,TRBV20-1,TGCAGTGCTAGGGGGCTAGCGGGAGGGACTGAGCAGTTCTTC,CSARGLAGGTEQFF
.,TRBJ2-3,.,TRBV6-1,TGTGCCAGCAGTGACACCACCTTCACAGATACGCAGTATTTT,CASSDTTFTDTQYF
.,TRBJ2-7,many,TRBV7-2,TGTGCCAGCAGCTTAGACGGGGGTCCCTACGAGCAGTACTTC,CASSLDGGPYEQYF
TRBD1,TRBJ2-1,few,TRBV7-8,TGTGCCAGCAGCTTAGTCTGGGACAGGGGGCGCAATGAGCAGTTCTTC,CASSLVWDRGRNEQFF
.,TRBJ1-3,.,TRBV7-3,TGTGCCAGCAGCTTGGCCCCCAGGGTGGCTGGAAACACCATATATTTT,CASSLAPRVAGNTIYF
.,TRBJ2-3,few,TRBV6-1,TGTGCCAGCAGTGTGGGCCCGACAAGGTCAGATACGCAGTATTTT,CASSVGPTRSDTQYF
.,TRBJ2-5,.,TRBV5-1,TGCGCCAGCAGCATAGGACAGGAGGGGGAGACCCAGTACTTC,CASSIGQEGETQYF